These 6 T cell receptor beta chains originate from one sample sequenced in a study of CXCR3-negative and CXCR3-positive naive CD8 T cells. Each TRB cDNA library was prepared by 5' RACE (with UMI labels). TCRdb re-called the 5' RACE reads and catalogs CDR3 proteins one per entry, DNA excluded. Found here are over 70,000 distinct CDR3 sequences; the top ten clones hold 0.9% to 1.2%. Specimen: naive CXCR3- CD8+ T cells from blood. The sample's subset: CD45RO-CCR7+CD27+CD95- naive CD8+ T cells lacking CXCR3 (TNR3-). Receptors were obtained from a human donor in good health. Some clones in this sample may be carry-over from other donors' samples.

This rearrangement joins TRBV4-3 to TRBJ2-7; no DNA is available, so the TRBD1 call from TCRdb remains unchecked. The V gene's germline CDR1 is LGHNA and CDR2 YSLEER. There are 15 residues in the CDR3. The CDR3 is CASSQEGGGSYEQYF.

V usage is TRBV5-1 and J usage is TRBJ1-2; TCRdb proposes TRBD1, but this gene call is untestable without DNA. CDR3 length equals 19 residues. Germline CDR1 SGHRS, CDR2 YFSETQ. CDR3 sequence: CASSSLGQGIFLEDYGYTF.

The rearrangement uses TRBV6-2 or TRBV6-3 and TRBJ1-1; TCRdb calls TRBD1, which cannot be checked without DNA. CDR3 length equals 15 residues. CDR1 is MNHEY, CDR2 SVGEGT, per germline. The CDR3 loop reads CASSTPQFDGPEAFF.

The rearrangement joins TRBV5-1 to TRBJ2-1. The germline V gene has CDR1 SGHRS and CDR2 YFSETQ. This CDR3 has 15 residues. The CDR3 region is CASSLVQGSYNEQFF.

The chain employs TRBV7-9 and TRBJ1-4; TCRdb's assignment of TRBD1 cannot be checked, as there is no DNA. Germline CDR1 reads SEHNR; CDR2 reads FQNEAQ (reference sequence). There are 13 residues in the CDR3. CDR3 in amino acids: CASSTGFDEKLFF.

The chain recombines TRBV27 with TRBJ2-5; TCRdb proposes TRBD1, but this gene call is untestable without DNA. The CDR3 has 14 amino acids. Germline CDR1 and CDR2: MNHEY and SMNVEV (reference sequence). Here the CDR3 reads CASSFDSSEETQYF.